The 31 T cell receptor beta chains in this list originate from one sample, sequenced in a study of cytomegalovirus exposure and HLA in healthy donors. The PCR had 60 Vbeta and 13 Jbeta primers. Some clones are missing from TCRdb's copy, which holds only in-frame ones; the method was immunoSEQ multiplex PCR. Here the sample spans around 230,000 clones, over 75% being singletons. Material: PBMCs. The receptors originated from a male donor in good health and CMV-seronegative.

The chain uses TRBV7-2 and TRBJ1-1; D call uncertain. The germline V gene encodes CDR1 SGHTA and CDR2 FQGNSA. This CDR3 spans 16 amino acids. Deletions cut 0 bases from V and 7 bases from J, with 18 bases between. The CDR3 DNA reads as TGTGCCAGCAGCTTAGCAGGTCACGGAGCCTCCGGTGAAGCTTTCTTT. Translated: CASSLAGHGASGEAFF.

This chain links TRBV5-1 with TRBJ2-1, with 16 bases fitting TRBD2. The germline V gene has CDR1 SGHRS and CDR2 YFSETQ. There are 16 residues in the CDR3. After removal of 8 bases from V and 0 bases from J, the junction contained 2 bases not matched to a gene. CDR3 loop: CASGTSGRASYNEQFF. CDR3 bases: TGCGCCAGTGGGACTAGCGGGAGGGCCTCCTACAATGAGCAGTTCTTC.

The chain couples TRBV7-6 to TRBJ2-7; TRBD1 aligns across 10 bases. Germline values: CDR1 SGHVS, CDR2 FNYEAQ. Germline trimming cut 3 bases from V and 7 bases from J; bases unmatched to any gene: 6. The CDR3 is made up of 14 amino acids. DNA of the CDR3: TGTGCCAGCAGCTTGACAGGGGGCGCCCGGGAGCAGTACTTC. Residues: CASSLTGGAREQYF. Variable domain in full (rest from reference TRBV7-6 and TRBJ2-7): GAGVSQSPRYKVTKRGQDVALRCDPISGHVSLYWYRQALGQGPEFLTYFNYEAQQDKSGLPNDRFSAERPEGSISTLTIQRTEQRDSAMYRCASSLTGGAREQYFGPGTRLTVT.

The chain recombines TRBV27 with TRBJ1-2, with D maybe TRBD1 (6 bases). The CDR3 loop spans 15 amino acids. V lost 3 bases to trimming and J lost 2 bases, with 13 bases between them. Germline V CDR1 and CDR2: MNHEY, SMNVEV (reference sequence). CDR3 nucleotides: TGTGCCAGCAGTTTCTACGGACAGCCGAACTATGGCTACACCTTC. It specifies CASSFYGQPNYGYTF.

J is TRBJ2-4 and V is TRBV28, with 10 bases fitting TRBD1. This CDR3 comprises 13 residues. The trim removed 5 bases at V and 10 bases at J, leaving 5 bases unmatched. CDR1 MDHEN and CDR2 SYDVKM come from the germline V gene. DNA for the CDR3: TGTGCCAGCAGTGGGGGGACAGGGGAAATTCAGTACTTC. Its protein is CASSGGTGEIQYF.

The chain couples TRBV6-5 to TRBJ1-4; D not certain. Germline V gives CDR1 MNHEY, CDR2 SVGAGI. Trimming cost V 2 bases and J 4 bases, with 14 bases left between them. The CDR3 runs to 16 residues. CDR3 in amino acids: CASSYDTSGVNEKLFF. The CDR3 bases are TGTGCCAGCAGTTACGACACTAGTGGGGTTAATGAAAAACTGTTTTTT.

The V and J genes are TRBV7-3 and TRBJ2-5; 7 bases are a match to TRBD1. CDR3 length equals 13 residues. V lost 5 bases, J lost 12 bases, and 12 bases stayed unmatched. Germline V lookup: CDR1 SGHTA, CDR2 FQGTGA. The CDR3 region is CASSPTDRRPKYF. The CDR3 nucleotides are TGTGCCAGCAGCCCAACGGACAGGCGACCGAAGTACTTC.

CDR3 in amino acids: CASSPHGGSNQPQHF. The CDR3 DNA reads TGTGCCAGCAGTCCCCACGGGGGGAGCAATCAGCCCCAGCATTTT. This chain links TRBV6-1 with TRBJ1-5; possible D gene TRBD1, 5 bases. The CDR3 totals 15 residues. Germline CDR1 MNHNS, CDR2 SASEGT. Trimming cost V 5 bases and J 1 base, with 12 bases left between them.

CDR3 in amino acids: CASTVLAGNSYNEQFF. CDR3 bases: TGTGCCAGTACGGTGTTAGCGGGTAACTCCTACAATGAGCAGTTCTTC. V gene TRBV19 combines with J gene TRBJ2-1, with 7 bases lining up with TRBD2. The J segment lost 0 bases and the V segment lost 7 bases, leaving 9 bases of the junction unmatched. This CDR3 is built from 16 residues. Germline V CDR1 and CDR2: LNHDA, SQIVND (reference sequence).

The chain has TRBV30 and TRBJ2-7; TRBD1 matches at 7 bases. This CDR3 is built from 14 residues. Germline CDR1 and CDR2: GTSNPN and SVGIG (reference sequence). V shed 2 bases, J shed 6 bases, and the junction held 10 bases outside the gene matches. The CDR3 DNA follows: TGTGCCTGGAGTTCCCGAGGGGGCCCTGTCGAGCAGTACTTC. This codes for CAWSSRGGPVEQYF.

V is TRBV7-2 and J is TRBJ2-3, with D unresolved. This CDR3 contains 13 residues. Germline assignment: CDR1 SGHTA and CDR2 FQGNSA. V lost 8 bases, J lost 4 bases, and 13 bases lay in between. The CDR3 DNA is TGTGCCAGCCTCTTTCTTGCAGCAGATACGCAGTATTTT. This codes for CASLFLAADTQYF.

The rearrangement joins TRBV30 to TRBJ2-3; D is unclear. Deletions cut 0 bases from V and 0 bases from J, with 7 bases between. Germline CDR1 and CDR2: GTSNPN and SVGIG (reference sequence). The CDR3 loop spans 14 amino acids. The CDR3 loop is CAWSVQFSTDTQYF. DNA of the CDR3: TGTGCCTGGAGTGTACAGTTTAGCACAGATACGCAGTATTTT.

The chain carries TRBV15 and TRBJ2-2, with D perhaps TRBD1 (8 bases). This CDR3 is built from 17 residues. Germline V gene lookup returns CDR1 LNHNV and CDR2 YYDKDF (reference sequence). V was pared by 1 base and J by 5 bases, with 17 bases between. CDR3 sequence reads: CATSRVGRGRGTGELFF. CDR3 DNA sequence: TGTGCCACCAGCAGAGTGGGCAGGGGGCGGGGGACCGGGGAGCTGTTTTTT.

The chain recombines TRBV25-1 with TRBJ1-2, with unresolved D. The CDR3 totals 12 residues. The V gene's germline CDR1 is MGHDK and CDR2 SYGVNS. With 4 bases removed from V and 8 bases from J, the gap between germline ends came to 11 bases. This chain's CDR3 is CASSADIWGYTF. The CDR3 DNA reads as TGTGCCAGCAGTGCAGACATTTGGGGCTACACCTTC.

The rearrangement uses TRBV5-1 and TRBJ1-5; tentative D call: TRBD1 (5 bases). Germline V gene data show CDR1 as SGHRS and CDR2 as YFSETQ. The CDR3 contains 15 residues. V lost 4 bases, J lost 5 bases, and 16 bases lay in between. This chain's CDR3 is CASSPGGLGDQPQHF. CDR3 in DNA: TGCGCCAGCAGCCCCGGAGGGCTAGGGGATCAGCCCCAGCATTTT. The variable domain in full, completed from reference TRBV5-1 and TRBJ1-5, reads KAGVTQTPRYLIKTRGQQVTLSCSPISGHRSVSWYQQTPGQGLQFLFEYFSETQRNKGNFPGRFSGRQFSNSRSEMNVSTLELGDSALYLCASSPGGLGDQPQHFGDGTRLSIL.

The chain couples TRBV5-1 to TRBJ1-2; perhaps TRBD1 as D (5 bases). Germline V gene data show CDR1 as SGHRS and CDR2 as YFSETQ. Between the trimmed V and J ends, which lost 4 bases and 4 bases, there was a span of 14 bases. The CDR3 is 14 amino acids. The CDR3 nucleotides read TGCGCCAGCAGCCCACGGACAAGCAGCTATGGCTACACCTTC. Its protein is CASSPRTSSYGYTF.

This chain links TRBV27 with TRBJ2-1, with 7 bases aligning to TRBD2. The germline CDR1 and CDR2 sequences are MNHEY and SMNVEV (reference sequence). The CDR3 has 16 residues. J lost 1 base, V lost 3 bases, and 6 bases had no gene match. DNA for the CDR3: TGTGCCAGCAGTTTCTCTAGCGGCGAATCCTACAATGAGCAGTTCTTC. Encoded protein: CASSFSSGESYNEQFF.

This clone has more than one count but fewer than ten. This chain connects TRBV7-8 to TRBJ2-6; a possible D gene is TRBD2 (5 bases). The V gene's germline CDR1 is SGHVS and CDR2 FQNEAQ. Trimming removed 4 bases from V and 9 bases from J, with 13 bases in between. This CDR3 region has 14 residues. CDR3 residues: CASSSAGVYNVLTF. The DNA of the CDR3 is TGTGCCAGCAGCTCAGCCGGGGTATACAACGTCCTGACTTTC.

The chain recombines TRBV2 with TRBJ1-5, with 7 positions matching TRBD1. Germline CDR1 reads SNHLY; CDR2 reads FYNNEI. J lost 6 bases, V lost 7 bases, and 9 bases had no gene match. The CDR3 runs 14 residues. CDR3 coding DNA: TGTGCCAGCAACGACAGGGTGGTGGGTCAGCCCCAGCATTTT. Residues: CASNDRVVGQPQHF.

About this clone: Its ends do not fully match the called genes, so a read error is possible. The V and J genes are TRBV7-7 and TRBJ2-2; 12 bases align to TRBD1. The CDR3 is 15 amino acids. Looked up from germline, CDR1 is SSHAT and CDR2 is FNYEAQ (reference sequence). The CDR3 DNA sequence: TGTGCTAGCAGCCCGGGACAGGGGGCGGACGGGGAGCTGTTTTTT. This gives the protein CASSPGQGADGELFF.

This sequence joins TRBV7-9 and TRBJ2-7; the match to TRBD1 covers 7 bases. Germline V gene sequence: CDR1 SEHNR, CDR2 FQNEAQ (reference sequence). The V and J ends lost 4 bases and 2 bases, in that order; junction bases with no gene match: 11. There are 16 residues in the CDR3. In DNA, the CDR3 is TGTGCCAGCAGCTCCGGGGATTGGGACAGTCCCTACGAGCAGTACTTC. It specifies CASSSGDWDSPYEQYF.

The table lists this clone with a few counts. CDR3 DNA sequence: TGCGCCAGCAGCCAAGATTCCGTCGTGGGCTTGACTGAAGCTTTCTTT. Translation: CASSQDSVVGLTEAFF. V usage is TRBV4-3 and J usage is TRBJ1-1; D remains ambiguous. Germline V gene lookup returns CDR1 LGHNA and CDR2 YSLEER. This CDR3 region has 16 residues. V was pared by 0 bases and J by 5 bases, with 16 bases between.

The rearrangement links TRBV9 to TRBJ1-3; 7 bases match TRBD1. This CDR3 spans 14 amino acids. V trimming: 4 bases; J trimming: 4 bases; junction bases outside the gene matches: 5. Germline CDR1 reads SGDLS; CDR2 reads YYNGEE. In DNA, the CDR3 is TGTGCCAGCAGCTCTCAGGGGGGAGGAAACACCATATATTTT. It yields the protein CASSSQGGGNTIYF.

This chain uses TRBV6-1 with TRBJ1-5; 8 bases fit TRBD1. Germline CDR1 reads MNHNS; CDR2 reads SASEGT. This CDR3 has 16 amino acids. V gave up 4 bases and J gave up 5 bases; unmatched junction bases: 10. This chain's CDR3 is CASSATPTGGHQPQHF. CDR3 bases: TGTGCCAGCAGTGCCACCCCCACAGGGGGTCATCAGCCCCAGCATTTT.

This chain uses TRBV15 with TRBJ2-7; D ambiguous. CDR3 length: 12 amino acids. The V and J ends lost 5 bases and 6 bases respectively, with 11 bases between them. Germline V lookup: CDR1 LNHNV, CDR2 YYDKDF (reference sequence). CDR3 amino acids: CATSLLVGEQYF. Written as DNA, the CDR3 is TGTGCCACCAGCCTGCTAGTTGGCGAGCAGTACTTC.

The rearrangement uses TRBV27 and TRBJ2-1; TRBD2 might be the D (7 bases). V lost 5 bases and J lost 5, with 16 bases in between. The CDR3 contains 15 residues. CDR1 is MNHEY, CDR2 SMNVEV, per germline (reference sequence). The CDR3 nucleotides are TGTGCCAGCAGTCCGACACAGGGAGGGGACAATGAGCAGTTCTTC. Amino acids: CASSPTQGGDNEQFF.

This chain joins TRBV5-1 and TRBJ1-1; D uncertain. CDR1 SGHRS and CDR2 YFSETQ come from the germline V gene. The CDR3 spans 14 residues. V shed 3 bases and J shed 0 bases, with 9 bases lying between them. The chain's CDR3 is CASSSKNMNTEAFF. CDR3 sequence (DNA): TGCGCCAGCAGCTCGAAGAACATGAACACTGAAGCTTTCTTT.

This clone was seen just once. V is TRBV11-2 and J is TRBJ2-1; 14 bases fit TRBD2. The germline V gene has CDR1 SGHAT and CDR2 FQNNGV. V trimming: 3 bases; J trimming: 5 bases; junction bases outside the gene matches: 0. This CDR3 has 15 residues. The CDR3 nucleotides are TGTGCCAGCAGCTTGGGACTAGCGGGAGACAATGAGCAGTTCTTC. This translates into CASSLGLAGDNEQFF.

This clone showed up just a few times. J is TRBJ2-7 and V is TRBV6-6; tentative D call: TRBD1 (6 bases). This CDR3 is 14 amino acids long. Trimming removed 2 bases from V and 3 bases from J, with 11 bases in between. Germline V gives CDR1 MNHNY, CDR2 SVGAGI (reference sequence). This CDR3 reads CASSYVGTNYEQYF. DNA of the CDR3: TGTGCCAGCAGTTACGTAGGGACAAACTACGAGCAGTACTTC.

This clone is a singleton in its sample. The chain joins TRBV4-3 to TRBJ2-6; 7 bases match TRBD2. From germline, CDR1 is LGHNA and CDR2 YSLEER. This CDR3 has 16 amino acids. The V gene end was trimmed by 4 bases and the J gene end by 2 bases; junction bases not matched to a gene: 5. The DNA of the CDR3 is TGCGCCAGCAGCCGGAATGGGGGGGCTGGGGCCAACGTCCTGACTTTC. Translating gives CASSRNGGAGANVLTF.

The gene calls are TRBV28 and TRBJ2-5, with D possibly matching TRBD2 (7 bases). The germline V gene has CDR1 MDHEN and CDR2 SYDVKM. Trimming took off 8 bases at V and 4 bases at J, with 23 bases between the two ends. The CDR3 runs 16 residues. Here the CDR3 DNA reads TGTGCCAGCGAGCCCCCCCAGGAGGGAGGGGGAGAGACCCAGTACTTC. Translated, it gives CASEPPQEGGGETQYF.